This paragraph covers one T cell receptor beta chain sequence. No antigen is known for it. The data were obtained in a study of neurological immune-mediated disorders. Findings and limits, study-wide: Private repertoires in all groups were suggested, as expanded clones shared no CDR3 amino acid sequences across subjects. The study found the most TCR clonal expansion in HTLV-1-associated myelopathy and the least in multiple sclerosis, below healthy controls.

Documented time point: longitudinal time-point 1 (baseline). Unsorted libraries were prepared from 2 million PBMCs held at -80 C. It was by 5'RACE with 10-nucleotide random UMIs that the cDNA was made. MiXCR was run by TCRdb on the 5' RACE reads, yielding one entry per CDR3 protein. The table lists some 49,000 distinct CDR3 sequences, about 9% of them singletons, with approximately 1.5% in the top ten. The CDR3 is 13 residues long. The V end was cut by 1 base, the J end by 3 bases, with 7 bases between. Looked up from germline, CDR1 is SGHTA and CDR2 is FQGNSA. This chain uses TRBV7-2 with TRBJ2-7; no clear D. The sequenced sample was PBMCs. This receptor was identified in a woman aged 40 to 49 in good health. The CDR3 DNA follows: TGTGCCAGCAGCTTAGGCGTCAACTACGAGCAGTACTTC. Protein: CASSLGVNYEQYF.